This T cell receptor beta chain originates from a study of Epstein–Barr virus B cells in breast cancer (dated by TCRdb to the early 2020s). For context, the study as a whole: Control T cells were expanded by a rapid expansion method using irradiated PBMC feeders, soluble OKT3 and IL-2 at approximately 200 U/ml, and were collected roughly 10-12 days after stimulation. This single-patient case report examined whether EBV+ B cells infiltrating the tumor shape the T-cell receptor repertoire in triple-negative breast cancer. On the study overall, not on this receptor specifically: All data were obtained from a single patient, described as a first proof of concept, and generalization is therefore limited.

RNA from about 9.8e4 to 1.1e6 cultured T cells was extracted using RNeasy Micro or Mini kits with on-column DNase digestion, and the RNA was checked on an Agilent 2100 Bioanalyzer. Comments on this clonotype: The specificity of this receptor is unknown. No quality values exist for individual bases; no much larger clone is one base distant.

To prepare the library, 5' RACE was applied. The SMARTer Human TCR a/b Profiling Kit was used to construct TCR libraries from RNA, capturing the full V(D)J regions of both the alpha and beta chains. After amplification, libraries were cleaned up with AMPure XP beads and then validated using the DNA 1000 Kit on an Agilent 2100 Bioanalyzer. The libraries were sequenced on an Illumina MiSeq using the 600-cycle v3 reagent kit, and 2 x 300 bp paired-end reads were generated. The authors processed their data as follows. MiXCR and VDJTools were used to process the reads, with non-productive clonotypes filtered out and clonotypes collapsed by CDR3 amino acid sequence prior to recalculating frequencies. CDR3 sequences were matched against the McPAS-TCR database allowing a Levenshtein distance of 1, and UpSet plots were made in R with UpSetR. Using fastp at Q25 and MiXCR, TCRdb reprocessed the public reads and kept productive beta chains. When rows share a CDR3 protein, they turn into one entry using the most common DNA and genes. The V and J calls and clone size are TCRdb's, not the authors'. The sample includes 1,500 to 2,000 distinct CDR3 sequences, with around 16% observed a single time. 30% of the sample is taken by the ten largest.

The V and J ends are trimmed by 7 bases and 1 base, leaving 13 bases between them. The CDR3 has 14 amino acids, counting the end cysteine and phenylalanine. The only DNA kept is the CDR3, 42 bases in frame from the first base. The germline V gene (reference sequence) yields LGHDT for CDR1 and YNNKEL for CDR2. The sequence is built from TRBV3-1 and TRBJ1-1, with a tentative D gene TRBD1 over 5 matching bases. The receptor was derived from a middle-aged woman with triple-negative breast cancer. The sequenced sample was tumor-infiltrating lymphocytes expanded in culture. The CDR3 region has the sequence CASNSAGTNTEAFF. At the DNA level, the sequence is TGTGCCAGCAATTCAGCGGGGACGAACACTGAAGCTTTCTTT.